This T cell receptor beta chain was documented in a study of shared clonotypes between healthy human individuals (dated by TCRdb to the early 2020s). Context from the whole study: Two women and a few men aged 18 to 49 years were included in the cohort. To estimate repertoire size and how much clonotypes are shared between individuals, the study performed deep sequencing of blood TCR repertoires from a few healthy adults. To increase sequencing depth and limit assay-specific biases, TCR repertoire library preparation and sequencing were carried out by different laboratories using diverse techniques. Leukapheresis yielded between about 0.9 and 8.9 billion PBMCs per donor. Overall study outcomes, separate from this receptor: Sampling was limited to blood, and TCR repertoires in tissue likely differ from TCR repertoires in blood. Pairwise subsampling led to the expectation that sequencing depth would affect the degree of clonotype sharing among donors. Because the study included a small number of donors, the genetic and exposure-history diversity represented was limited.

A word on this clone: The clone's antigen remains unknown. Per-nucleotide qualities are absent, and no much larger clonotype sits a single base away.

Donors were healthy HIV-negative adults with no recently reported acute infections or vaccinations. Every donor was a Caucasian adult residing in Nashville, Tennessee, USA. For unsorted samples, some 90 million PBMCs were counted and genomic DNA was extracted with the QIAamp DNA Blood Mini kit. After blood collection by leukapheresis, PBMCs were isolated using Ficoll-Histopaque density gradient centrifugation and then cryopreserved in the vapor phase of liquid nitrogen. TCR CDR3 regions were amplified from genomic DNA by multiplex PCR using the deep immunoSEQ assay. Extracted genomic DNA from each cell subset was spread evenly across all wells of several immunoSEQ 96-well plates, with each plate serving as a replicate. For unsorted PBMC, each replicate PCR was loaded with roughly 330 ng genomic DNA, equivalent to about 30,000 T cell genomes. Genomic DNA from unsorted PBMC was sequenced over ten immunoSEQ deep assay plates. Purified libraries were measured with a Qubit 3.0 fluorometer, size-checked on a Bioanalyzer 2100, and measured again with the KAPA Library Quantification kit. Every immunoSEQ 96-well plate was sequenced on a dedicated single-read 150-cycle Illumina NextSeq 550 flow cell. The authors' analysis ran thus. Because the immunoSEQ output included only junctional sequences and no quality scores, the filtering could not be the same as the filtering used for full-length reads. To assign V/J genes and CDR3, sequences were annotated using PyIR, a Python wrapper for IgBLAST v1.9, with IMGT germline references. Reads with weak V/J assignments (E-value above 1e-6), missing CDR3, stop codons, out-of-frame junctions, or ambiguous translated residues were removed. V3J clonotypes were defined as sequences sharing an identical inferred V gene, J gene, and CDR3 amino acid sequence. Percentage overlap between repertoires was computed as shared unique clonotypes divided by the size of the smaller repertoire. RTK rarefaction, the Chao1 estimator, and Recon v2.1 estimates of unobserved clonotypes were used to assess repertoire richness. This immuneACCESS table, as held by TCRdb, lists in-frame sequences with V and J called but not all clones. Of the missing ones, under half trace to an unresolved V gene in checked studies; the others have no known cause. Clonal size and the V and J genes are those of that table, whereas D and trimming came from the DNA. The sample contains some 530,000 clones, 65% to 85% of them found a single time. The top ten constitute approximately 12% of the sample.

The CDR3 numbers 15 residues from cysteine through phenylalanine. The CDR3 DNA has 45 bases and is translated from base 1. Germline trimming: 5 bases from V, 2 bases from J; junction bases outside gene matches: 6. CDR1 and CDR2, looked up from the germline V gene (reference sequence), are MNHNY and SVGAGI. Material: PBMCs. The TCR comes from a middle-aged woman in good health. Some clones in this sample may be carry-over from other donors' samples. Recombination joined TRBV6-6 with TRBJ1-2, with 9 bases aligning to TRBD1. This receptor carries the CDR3 CASSHLGQGNYGYTF. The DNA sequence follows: TGTGCCAGCAGTCACCTAGGACAGGGGAACTATGGCTACACCTTC.